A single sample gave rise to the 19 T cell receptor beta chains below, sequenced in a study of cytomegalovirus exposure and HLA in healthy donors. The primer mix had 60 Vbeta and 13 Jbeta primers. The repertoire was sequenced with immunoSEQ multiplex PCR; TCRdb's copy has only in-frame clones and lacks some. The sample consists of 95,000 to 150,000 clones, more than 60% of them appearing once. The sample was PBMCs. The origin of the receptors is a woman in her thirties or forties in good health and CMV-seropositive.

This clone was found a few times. CDR3 sequence (DNA): TGTGCCAGCAGCTTCTGGAGGGTGGCCGGGGCTGAAGCTTTCTTT. It codes for CASSFWRVAGAEAFF. The J gene is TRBJ1-1, the V gene TRBV5-8; D remains unclear. This CDR3 has 15 residues. Germline CDR1 SGHTS, CDR2 YDEGEE. V was shortened by 2 bases and J by 6 bases, with 17 bases between the two germline ends.

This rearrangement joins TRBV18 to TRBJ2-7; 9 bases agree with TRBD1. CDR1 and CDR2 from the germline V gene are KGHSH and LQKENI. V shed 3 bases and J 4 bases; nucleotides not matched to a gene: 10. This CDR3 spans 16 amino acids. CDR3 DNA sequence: TGTGCCAGCTCACCGCTATCCCCGGGACAGGGTTACGAGCAGTACTTC. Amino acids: CASSPLSPGQGYEQYF.

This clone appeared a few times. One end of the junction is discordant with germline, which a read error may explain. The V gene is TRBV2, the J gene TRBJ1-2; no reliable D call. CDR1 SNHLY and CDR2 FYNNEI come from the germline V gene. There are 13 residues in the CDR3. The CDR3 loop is CASIAETNYGYPF. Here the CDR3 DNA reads TGTGCCAGCATAGCAGAGACCAACTATGGCTACCCCTTC.

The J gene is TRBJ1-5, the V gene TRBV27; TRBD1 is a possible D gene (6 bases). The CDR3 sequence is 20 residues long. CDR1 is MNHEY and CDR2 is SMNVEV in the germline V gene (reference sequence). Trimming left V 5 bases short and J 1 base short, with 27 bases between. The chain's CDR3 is CASSPQPHVKQGKSNQPQHF. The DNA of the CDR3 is TGTGCCAGCAGTCCACAACCCCACGTAAAACAGGGCAAGAGCAATCAGCCCCAGCATTTT.

The CDR3 coding sequence is TGTGCCAGTAGTATAAGAGCGGGTACCGGGGAGCTGTTTTTT. Its translation is CASSIRAGTGELFF. The chain carries TRBV19 and TRBJ2-2, with D possibly matching TRBD2 (6 bases). V was trimmed by 2 bases and J by 5 bases, leaving 9 bases between them. CDR3 length: 14 residues. Germline V gives CDR1 LNHDA, CDR2 SQIVND (reference sequence).

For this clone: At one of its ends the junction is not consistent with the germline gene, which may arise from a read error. The CDR3 region has the DNA TGCAGCGGGGCGATCACGGACTATGGCTACCCCTTC. It codes for CSGAITDYGYPF. V is TRBV29-1 and J is TRBJ1-2, with D uncertain. CDR3 size: 12 residues. Germline CDR1 and CDR2: SQVTM and ANQGSEA.

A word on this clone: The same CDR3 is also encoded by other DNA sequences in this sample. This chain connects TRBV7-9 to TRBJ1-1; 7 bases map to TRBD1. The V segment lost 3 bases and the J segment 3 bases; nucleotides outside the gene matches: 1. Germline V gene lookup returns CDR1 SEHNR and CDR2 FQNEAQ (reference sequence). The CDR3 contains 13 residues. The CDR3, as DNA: TGTGCCAGCAGCTTCACAGGGGACACTGAAGCTTTCTTT. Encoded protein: CASSFTGDTEAFF.

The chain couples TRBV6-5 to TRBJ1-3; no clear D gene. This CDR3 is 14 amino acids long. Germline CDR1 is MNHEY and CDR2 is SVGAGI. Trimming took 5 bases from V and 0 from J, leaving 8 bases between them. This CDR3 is CASSVRPSGNTIYF. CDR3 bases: TGTGCCAGCAGTGTTCGTCCCTCTGGAAACACCATATATTTT.

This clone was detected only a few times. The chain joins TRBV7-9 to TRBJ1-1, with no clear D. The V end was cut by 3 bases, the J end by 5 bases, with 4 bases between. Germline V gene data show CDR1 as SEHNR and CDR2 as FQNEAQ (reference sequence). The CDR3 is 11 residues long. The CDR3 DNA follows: TGTGCCAGCAGCTTTATTACTGAAGCTTTCTTT. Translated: CASSFITEAFF.

In DNA, the CDR3 is TGTGCCAGCAGCCCAGGACTAGCGGAAGGGTCCTACGAGCAGTACTTC. This translates into CASSPGLAEGSYEQYF. The chain combines TRBV9 with TRBJ2-7; the match to TRBD2 covers 10 bases. CDR1 is SGDLS, CDR2 YYNGEE, per germline. The CDR3 extends over 16 amino acids. J lost 1 base, V lost 4 bases, and 8 bases had no gene match.

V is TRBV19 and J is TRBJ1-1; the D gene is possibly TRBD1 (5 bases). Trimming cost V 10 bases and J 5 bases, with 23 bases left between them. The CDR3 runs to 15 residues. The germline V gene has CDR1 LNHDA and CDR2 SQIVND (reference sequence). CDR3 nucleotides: TGTGCCACCTCCGTCGGGGGACCTTCGGGGACTGAAGCTTTCTTT. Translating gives CATSVGGPSGTEAFF.

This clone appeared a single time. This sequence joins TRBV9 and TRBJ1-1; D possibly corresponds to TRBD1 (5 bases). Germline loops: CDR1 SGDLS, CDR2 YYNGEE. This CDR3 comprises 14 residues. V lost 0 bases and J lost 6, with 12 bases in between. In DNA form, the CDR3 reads TGTGCCAGCAGCGTAGATCCTAGGGGCTCTGAAGCTTTCTTT. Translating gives CASSVDPRGSEAFF.

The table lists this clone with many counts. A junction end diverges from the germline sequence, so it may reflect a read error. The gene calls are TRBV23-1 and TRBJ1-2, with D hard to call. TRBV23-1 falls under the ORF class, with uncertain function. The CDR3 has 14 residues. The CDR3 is CASSQCQAWHGSAF. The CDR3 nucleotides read TGCGCCAGCAGTCAATGTCAGGCCTGGCATGGGTCCGCCTTC.

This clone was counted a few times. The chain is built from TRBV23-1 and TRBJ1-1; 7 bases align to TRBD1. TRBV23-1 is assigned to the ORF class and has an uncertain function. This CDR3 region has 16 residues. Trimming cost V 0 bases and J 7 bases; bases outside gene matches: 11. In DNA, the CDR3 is TGCGCCAGCAGTCAATCTGTCGCAGGGGGGAACGGTGAAGCTTTCTTT. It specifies CASSQSVAGGNGEAFF.

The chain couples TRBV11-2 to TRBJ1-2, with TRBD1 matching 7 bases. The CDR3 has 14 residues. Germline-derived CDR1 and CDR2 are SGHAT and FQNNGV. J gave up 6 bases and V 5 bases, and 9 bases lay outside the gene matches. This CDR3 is CASSRGGPSHGYTF. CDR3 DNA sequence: TGTGCCAGCAGCCGAGGGGGCCCATCGCATGGCTACACCTTC.

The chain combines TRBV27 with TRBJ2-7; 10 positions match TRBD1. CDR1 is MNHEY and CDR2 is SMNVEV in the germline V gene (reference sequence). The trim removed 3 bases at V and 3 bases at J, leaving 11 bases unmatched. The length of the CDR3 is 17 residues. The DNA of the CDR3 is TGTGCCAGCAGTTTCAGGCCCAGCAGGGACAGGGGCTACGAGCAGTACTTC. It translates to CASSFRPSRDRGYEQYF.

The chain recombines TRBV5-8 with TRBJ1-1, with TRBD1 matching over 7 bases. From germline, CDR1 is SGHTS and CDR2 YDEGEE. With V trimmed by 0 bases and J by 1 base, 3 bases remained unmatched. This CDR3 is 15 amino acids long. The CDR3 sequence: CASSLGDRANTEAFF. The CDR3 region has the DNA TGTGCCAGCAGCTTGGGGGACAGAGCGAACACTGAAGCTTTCTTT.

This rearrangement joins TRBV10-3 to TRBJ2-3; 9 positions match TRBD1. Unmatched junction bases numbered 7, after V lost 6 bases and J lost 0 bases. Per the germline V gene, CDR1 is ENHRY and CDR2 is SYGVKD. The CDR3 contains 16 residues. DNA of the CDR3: TGTGCCATCAGGCCCGGACAGGGGACTAGCACAGATACGCAGTATTTT. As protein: CAIRPGQGTSTDTQYF.

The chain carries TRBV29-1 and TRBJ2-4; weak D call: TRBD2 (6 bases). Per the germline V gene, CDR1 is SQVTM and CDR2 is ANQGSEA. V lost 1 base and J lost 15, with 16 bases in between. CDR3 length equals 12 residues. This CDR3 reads CSVEGTGWGGYF. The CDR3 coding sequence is TGCAGCGTTGAAGGAACGGGGTGGGGAGGGTACTTC.